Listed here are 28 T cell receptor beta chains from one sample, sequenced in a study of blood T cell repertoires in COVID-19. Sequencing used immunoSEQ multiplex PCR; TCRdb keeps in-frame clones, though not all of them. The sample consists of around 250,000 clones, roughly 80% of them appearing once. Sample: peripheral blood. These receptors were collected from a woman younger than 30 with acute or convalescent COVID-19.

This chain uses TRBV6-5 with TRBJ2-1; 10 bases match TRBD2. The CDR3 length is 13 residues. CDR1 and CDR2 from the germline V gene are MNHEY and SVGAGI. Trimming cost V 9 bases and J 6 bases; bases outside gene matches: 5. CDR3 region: CASFSGRFNEQFF. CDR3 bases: TGTGCCAGTTTTAGCGGGAGGTTCAATGAGCAGTTCTTC.

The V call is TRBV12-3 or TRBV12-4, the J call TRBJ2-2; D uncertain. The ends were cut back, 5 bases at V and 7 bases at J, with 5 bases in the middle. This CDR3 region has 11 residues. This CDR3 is CASSPIGELFF. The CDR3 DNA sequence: TGTGCCAGCAGTCCTATCGGGGAGCTGTTTTTT.

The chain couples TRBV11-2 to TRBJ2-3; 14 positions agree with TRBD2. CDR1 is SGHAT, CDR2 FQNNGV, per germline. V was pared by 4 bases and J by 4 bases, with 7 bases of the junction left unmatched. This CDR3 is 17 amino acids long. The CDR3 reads CASSSTGTSGSPDTQYF. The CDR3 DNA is TGTGCCAGCAGCTCAACCGGGACTAGCGGGAGCCCAGATACGCAGTATTTT.

CDR3 sequence (DNA): TGTGCCAGCATCCCCCCCCAGCATGTGGGGCGCACAGATACGCAGTATTTT. This translates into CASIPPQHVGRTDTQYF. The chain combines TRBV5-8 with TRBJ2-3, with D possibly TRBD1 on 5 matching bases. The CDR3 contains 17 residues. Trimming took off 6 bases at V and 1 base at J, with 21 bases between the two ends. Germline lookup yields CDR1 SGHTS and CDR2 YDEGEE.

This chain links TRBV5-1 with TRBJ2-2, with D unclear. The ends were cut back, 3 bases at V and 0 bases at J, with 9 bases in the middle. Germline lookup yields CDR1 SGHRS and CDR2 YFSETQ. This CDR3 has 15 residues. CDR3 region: CASSSGSSNTGELFF. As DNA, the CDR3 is TGCGCCAGCAGCTCCGGGTCCTCGAACACCGGGGAGCTGTTTTTT.

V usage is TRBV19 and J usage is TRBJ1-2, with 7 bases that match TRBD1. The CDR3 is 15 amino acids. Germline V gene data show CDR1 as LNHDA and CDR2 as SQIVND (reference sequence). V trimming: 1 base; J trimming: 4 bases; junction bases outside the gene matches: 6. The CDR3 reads CASSIVGTAVYGYTF. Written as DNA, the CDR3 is TGTGCCAGTAGTATAGTAGGGACAGCAGTCTATGGCTACACCTTC.

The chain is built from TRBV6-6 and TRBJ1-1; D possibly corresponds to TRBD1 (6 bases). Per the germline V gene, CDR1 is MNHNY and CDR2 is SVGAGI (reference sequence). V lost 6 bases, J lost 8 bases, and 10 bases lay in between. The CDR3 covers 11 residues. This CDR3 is CASRITGEAFF. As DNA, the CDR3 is TGTGCCAGCAGGATAACAGGGGAAGCTTTCTTT.

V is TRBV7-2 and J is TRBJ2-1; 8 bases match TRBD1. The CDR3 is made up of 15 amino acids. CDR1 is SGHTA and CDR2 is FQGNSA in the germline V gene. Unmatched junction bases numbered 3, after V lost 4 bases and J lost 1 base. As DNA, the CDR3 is TGTGCCAGCAGCTCTTGGACAGGGTCCTACAATGAGCAGTTCTTC. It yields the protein CASSSWTGSYNEQFF.

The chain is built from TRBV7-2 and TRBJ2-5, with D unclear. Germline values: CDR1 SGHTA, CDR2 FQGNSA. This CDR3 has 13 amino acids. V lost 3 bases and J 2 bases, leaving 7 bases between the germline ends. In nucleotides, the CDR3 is TGTGCCAGCAGCTTGGCCGAACAAGAGACCCAGTACTTC. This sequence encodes CASSLAEQETQYF.

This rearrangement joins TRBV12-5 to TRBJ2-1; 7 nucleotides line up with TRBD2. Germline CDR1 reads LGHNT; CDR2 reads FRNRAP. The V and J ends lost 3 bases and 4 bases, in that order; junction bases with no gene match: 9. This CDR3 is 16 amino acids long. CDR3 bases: TGTGCTAGTGGTTTCGTCCTAGCGGAGACATACAATGAGCAGTTCTTC. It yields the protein CASGFVLAETYNEQFF.

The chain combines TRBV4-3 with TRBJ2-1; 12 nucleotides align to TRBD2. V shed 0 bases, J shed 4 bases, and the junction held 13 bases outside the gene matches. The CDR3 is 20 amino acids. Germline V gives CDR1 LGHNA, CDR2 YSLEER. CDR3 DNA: TGCGCCAGCAGCCAAGAGTCTCTAGGGCTAGCGGGAGGGCCTTACAATGAGCAGTTCTTC. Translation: CASSQESLGLAGGPYNEQFF.

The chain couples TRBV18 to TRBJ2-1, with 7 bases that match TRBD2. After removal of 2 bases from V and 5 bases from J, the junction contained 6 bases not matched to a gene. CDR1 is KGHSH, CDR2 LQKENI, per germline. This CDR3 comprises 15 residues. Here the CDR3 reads CASSPLASGHNEQFF. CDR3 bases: TGTGCCAGCTCACCATTGGCTAGCGGACACAATGAGCAGTTCTTC.

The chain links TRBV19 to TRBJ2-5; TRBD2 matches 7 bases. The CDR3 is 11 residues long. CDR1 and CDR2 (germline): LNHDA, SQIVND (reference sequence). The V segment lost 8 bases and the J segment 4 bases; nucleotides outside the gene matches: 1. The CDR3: CASGGGETQYF. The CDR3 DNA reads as TGTGCCAGTGGGGGGGGAGAGACCCAGTACTTC.

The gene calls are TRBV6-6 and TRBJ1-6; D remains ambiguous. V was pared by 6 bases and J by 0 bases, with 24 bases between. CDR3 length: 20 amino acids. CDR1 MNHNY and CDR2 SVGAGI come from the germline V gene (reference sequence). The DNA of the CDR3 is TGTGCCAGCAGCGGGTGGGAGAGGGTGATAACGAGCTCCTATAATTCACCCCTCCACTTT. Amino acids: CASSGWERVITSSYNSPLHF.

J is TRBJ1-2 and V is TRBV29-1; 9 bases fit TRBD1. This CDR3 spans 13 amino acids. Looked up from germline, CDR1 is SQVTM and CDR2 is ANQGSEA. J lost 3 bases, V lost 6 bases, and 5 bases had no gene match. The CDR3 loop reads CSVSGTGYYGYTF. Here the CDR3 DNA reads TGCAGCGTATCCGGGACAGGGTACTATGGCTACACCTTC. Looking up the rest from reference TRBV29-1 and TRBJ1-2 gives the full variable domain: SAVISQKPSRDICQRGTSLTIQCQVDSQVTMMFWYRQQPGQSLTLIATANQGSEATYESGFVIDKFPISRPNLTFSTLTVSNMSPEDSSIYLCSVSGTGYYGYTFGSGTRLTVV.

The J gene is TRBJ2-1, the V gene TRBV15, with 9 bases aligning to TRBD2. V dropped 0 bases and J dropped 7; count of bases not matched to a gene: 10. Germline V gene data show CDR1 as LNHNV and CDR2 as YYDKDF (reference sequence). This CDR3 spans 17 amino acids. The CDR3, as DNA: TGTGCCACCAGCAGAGATCTTGGACTAGCGACAAAAAATGAGCAGTTCTTC. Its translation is CATSRDLGLATKNEQFF.

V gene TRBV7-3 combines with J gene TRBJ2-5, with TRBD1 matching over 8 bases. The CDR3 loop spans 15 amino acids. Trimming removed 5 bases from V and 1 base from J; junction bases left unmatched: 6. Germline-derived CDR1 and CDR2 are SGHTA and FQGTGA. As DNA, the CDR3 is TGTGCCAGCAGCGGGACAGGCGTATTCCAAGAGACCCAGTACTTC. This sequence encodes CASSGTGVFQETQYF. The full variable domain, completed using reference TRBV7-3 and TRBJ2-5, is GAGVSQTPSNKVTEKGKYVELRCDPISGHTALYWYRQSLGQGPEFLIYFQGTGAADDSGLPNDRFFAVRPEGSVSTLKIQRTERGDSAVYLCASSGTGVFQETQYFGPGTRLLVL.

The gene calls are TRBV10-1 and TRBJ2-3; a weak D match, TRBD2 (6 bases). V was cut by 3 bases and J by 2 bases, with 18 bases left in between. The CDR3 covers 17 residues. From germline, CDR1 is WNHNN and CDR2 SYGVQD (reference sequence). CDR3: CASSDGRAGPPTDTQYF. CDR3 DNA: TGCGCCAGCAGTGATGGGCGTGCGGGACCCCCCACAGATACGCAGTATTTT.

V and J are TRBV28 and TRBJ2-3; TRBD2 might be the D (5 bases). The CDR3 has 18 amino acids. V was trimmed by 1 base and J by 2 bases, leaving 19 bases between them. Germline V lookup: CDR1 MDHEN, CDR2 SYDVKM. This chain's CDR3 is CASSLSPGLGGLTDTQYF. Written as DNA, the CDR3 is TGTGCCAGCAGTTTATCCCCGGGGTTGGGCGGACTCACAGATACGCAGTATTTT. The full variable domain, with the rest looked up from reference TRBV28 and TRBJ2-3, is DVKVTQSSRYLVKRTGEKVFLECVQDMDHENMFWYRQDPGLGLRLIYFSYDVKMKEKGDIPEGYSVSREKKERFSLILESASTNQTSMYLCASSLSPGLGGLTDTQYFGPGTRLTVL.

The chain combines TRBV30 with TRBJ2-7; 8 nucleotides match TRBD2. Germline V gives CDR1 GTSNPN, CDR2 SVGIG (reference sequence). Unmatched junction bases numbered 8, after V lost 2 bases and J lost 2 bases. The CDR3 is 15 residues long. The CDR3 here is CAWSNGREVPYEQYF. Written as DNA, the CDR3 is TGTGCCTGGAGTAATGGGCGGGAGGTACCCTACGAGCAGTACTTC.

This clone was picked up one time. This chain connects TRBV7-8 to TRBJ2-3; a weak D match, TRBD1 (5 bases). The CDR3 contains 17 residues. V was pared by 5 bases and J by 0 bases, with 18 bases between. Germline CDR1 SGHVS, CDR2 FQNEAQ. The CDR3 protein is CASSPTRAALSTDTQYF. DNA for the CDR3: TGTGCCAGCAGCCCCACCAGGGCAGCTCTCAGCACAGATACGCAGTATTTT.

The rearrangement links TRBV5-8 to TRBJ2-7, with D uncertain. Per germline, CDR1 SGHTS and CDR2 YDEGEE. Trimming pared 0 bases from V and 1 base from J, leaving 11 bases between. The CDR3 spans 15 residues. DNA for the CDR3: TGTGCCAGCAGCTTGGCCGGTAACCCTTCCTACGAGCAGTACTTC. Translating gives CASSLAGNPSYEQYF.

CDR3 nucleotides: TGTGCCAGTAGTATAGGTTCTTTGGCAGGGGTAAATGAAAAACTGTTTTTT. It is translated as CASSIGSLAGVNEKLFF. The chain links TRBV19 to TRBJ1-4; possible D gene TRBD1, 6 bases. The germline V gene has CDR1 LNHDA and CDR2 SQIVND (reference sequence). CDR3 size: 17 residues. Between the trimmed V and J ends, which lost 1 base and 5 bases, there was a span of 17 bases.

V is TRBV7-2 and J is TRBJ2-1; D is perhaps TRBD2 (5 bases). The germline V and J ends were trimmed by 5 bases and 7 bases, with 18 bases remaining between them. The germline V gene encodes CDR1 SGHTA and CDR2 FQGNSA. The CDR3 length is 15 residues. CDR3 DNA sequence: TGTGCCAGCAGCCCCCGGACTTCTTCCAGAAATGAGCAGTTCTTC. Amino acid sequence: CASSPRTSSRNEQFF.

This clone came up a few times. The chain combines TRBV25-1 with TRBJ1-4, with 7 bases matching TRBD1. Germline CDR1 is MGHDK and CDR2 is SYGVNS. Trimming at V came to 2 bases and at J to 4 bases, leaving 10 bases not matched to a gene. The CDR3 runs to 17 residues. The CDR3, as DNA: TGTGCCAGCAGTGAAATAAACAGACAGGGCCTTAATGAAAAACTGTTTTTT. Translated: CASSEINRQGLNEKLFF.

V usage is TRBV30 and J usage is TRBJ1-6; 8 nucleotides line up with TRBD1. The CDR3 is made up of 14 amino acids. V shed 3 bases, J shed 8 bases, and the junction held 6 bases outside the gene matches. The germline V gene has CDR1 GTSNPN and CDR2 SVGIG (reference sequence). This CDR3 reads CAWSSTGEDSPLHF. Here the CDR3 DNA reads TGTGCCTGGAGCTCGACAGGGGAGGATTCACCCCTCCACTTT.

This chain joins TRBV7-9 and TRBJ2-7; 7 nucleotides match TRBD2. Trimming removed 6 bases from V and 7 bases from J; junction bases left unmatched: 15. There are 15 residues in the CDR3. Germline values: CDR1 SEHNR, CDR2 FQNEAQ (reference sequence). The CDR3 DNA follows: TGTGCCAGCAGGTCATCGAGTACAGCGCGGGAGGAGCAGTACTTC. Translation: CASRSSSTAREEQYF.

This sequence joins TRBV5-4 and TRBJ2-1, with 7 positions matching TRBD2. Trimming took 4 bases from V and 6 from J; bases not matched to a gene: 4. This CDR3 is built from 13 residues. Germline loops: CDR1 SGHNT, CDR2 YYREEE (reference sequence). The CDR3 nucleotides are TGTGCCAGCAGCCCGACTAGCCCCAATGAGCAGTTCTTC. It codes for CASSPTSPNEQFF.